This T cell receptor (beta chain) derives from a study of CD8 T cells in ankylosing spondylitis (dated by TCRdb to 2016 to 2017). General notes on the study: To find TCR variants linked to disease, the study profiled T cell receptor beta repertoires in ankylosing spondylitis patients and healthy donors. The whole study cohort included over a hundred healthy donors and 25 ankylosing spondylitis patients. Peripheral blood was sampled, and synovial fluid was additionally collected from ankylosing spondylitis patients.

V is cut by 5 bases and J by 3 bases, and the space between the germline ends is 17 bases. The CDR3 measures 16 amino acids from cysteine to phenylalanine. This entry keeps only the CDR3 DNA: 48 bases, framed from base 1. Sequencing used an Illumina HiSeq 2500. Quantitative 5'-RACE with molecular barcodes was the method used to prepare the TCR beta libraries. In the paper's pipeline: A new computational method based on a probabilistic model of VDJ rearrangement was used to identify disease-linked TCR variants. The public reads were reprocessed in TCRdb via fastp at Q25 and MiXCR, keeping in-frame beta chains. When rows share a CDR3 protein, they turn into one entry using the most common DNA and genes. These V and J calls rely on TCRdb rather than the paper's analysis. This sample is represented by roughly 190,000 distinct CDR3 sequences; roughly 13% of them were singletons. Of the sample, approximately 15% falls within the top ten clones.

This clonotype was seen ten or more times. Its binding antigen is unknown. No much larger clonotype is one base removed from it; base qualities were not supplied. The investigation overall reported the following: A CD8+ phenotype was shown by the disease-linked clones, which were found at relatively low frequencies in peripheral blood. Significant enrichment of the disease-linked clones was reported in matched synovial fluid samples from ankylosing spondylitis patients. A TCR beta motif made up of several highly homologous amino acid variants appeared to be characteristic of blood from ankylosing spondylitis patients. Some motif variants were previously reported in synovial fluid and blood of reactive arthritis patients, suggesting common disease-initiation mechanisms.

Here the chain combines TRBV12-3 or TRBV12-4 and TRBJ2-1; perhaps TRBD2 is the D gene, with 5 bases matching. The TCR was taken from a male donor with ankylosing spondylitis or in good health (not recorded which). The sequenced material came from blood, either unsorted or a sorted T cell fraction (not recorded which). CDR3 region: CASSPPGSAYYNEQFF. In nucleotide form, the sequence is TGTGCCAGCAGTCCCCCGGGTAGCGCTTACTACAATGAGCAGTTCTTC.